This is a list of T cell receptor beta chains from one sample in a study of blood T cell repertoires in COVID-19. Libraries were prepared by immunoSEQ multiplex PCR; TCRdb keeps only in-frame clonotypes and omits some of them. The data contain some 250,000 clones, 88% of them singletons. The sample comprised peripheral blood. Every receptor here comes from a woman between 40 and 55 years old who had recovered from COVID-19. CDR3s include the opening cysteine and the closing phenylalanine or tryptophan. D genes are given only for firm matches. Part of the rows lack a size; the others show once, few, many or a class for expanded clones.

V gene	D gene	clone size	J gene	CDR3 protein	CDR3 DNA
TRBV7-2	TRBD1	.	TRBJ1-1	CASSPNGDSSTEAFF	TGTGCCAGCAGCCCCAACGGGGACAGTTCCACTGAAGCTTTCTTT
TRBV12-3/TRBV12-4	.	once	TRBJ1-2	CASSPRGYGYTF	TGTGCCAGCAGCCCCAGGGGATATGGCTACACCTTC
TRBV24-1	.	.	TRBJ2-3	CATSDVDGATQYF	TGTGCCACCAGTGATGTCGACGGAGCCACGCAGTATTTT
TRBV11-2	TRBD1	.	TRBJ2-5	CASSPTGGEETQYF	TGTGCCAGCAGCCCCACAGGGGGCGAAGAGACCCAGTACTTC
TRBV11-3	TRBD2	once	TRBJ2-3	CASSLEGSGRGTDTQYF	TGTGCCAGCAGCTTAGAGGGTAGCGGGAGAGGCACAGATACGCAGTATTTT
TRBV6-6	TRBD1	once	TRBJ1-2	CASSYTEGTGPYGYTF	TGTGCCAGCAGTTACACCGAGGGGACAGGCCCCTATGGCTACACCTTC
TRBV25-1	.	.	TRBJ2-2	CASRGQADTGELFF	TGTGCCAGCAGGGGGCAGGCTGACACCGGGGAGCTGTTTTTT
TRBV19	.	.	TRBJ1-4	CASSIPRTSREKLFF	TGTGCCAGTAGTATCCCCCGGACATCCCGGGAAAAACTGTTTTTT
TRBV7-2	TRBD2	.	TRBJ2-7	CASSPKGLAGAYEQYF	TGTGCCAGCAGCCCGAAGGGACTAGCGGGCGCCTACGAGCAGTACTTC
TRBV5-1	.	.	TRBJ1-1	CASSSQVMGGTEAFF	TGCGCCAGCAGCTCGCAAGTCATGGGGGGCACTGAAGCTTTCTTT
TRBV30	.	.	TRBJ1-2	CAWSSAVAGGYTF	TGTGCCTGGAGCAGCGCGGTAGCGGGTGGCTACACCTTC
TRBV5-1	.	.	TRBJ2-2	CASSLLGGVGTGELFF	TGCGCCAGCAGCTTACTCGGGGGAGTAGGGACCGGGGAGCTGTTTTTT
TRBV10-2	TRBD2	.	TRBJ2-3	CASTPPGLAGTQYF	TGCGCCAGCACCCCCCCGGGACTAGCGGGTACGCAGTATTTT
TRBV30	TRBD2	.	TRBJ2-1	CAWSGPLAGGGNEQFF	TGTGCCTGGAGTGGTCCACTAGCGGGAGGTGGCAATGAGCAGTTCTTC
TRBV14	TRBD1	.	TRBJ1-4	CASSPTGVPNEKLFF	TGTGCCAGCAGCCCCACAGGGGTACCTAATGAAAAACTGTTTTTT
TRBV9	.	.	TRBJ2-1	CASSVEGQGGHNEQFF	TGTGCCAGCAGCGTAGAAGGGCAGGGCGGCCACAATGAGCAGTTCTTC